This is a list of T cell receptor beta chains from one sample in a study of siplizumab effects on memory and regulatory T cells. TCRdb's table, derived via immunoSEQ multiplex PCR, lists solely in-frame clones and lacks some. The sample lists some 87,000 clones, about nine tenths occurring once. Sample: CD4+ T cells sorted from blood. These receptor sequences come from a human donor in good health. Both conserved end residues are part of each CDR3. The order of the fields is clone size, V gene, D gene, J gene, CDR3 DNA, CDR3 protein. D genes are given only for firm matches. Size values are once, few and many counts, or a class for expanded clones, and some rows have none.

clone size: NA
V gene: TRBV7-3
D gene: NA
J gene: TRBJ2-1
CDR3 DNA: TGTGCCAGCAGCTTACGTCCGATGAGCTCCTACAATGAGCAGTTCTTC
CDR3 protein: CASSLRPMSSYNEQFF

clone size: NA
V gene: TRBV6-6
D gene: NA
J gene: TRBJ1-2
CDR3 DNA: TGTGCCAGCAGTTACGGGGCCCAAGGCTACACCTTC
CDR3 protein: CASSYGAQGYTF

clone size: NA
V gene: TRBV7-6
D gene: NA
J gene: TRBJ1-1
CDR3 DNA: TGTGCCAGCAGCTTAGACGCAGGGGCCCTGGCTGAAGCTTTCTTT
CDR3 protein: CASSLDAGALAEAFF

clone size: NA
V gene: TRBV20-1
D gene: TRBD2
J gene: TRBJ2-7
CDR3 DNA: TGCAGTGGGACTAGTAACTACGAGCAGTACTTC
CDR3 protein: CSGTSNYEQYF

clone size: NA
V gene: TRBV28
D gene: NA
J gene: TRBJ1-4
CDR3 DNA: TGTGCCAGCAGCCAATACAGGGAGGCAACTAATGAAAAACTGTTTTTT
CDR3 protein: CASSQYREATNEKLFF

clone size: NA
V gene: TRBV30
D gene: NA
J gene: TRBJ2-4
CDR3 DNA: TGTGCCTGGAGTTCCTCCAAAAACATTCAGTACTTC
CDR3 protein: CAWSSSKNIQYF

clone size: NA
V gene: TRBV5-1
D gene: TRBD1
J gene: TRBJ2-1
CDR3 DNA: TGCGCCAGCATGGACAGGGCCTCCTACAATGAGCAGTTCTTC
CDR3 protein: CASMDRASYNEQFF

clone size: NA
V gene: TRBV7-2
D gene: NA
J gene: TRBJ2-1
CDR3 DNA: TGTGCCAGCAGCTTAGTAGGGCCCGCCAGCAATGAGCAGTTCTTC
CDR3 protein: CASSLVGPASNEQFF

clone size: NA
V gene: TRBV7-9
D gene: NA
J gene: TRBJ2-7
CDR3 DNA: TGTGCCAGCAGCTACCCGTCCGGGCCTTACGAGCAGTACTTC
CDR3 protein: CASSYPSGPYEQYF

clone size: NA
V gene: TRBV4-2
D gene: NA
J gene: TRBJ2-5
CDR3 DNA: TGTGCCAGCAGCCGACCTTCCGGGAGTAAAGAGACCCAGTACTTC
CDR3 protein: CASSRPSGSKETQYF

clone size: NA
V gene: TRBV7-7
D gene: NA
J gene: TRBJ2-7
CDR3 DNA: TGTGCTAGCAGCTTAGGAGGGGGGTCCTACGAGCAGTACTTC
CDR3 protein: CASSLGGGSYEQYF

clone size: NA
V gene: TRBV6-6
D gene: NA
J gene: TRBJ1-4
CDR3 DNA: TGTGCCAGCAAGGGGGCAACTAATGAAAAACTGTTTTTT
CDR3 protein: CASKGATNEKLFF

clone size: NA
V gene: TRBV19
D gene: NA
J gene: TRBJ1-3
CDR3 DNA: TGTGCCAGTAGCCTTGGGGGTTTCGGAAACACCATATATTTT
CDR3 protein: CASSLGGFGNTIYF

clone size: NA
V gene: TRBV11-3
D gene: TRBD1
J gene: TRBJ2-7
CDR3 DNA: TGTGCCAGGCCGGGACAGGGGGCCTACGAGCAGTACTTC
CDR3 protein: CARPGQGAYEQYF

clone size: NA
V gene: TRBV5-4
D gene: NA
J gene: TRBJ2-1
CDR3 DNA: TGTGCCAGCAGCTTGCTTGGCTCCAATGAGCAGTTCTTC
CDR3 protein: CASSLLGSNEQFF

clone size: NA
V gene: TRBV6-1
D gene: TRBD1
J gene: TRBJ1-2
CDR3 DNA: TGTCAAACAGGGGTTCACTATGGCTACACCTTC
CDR3 protein: CQTGVHYGYTF

clone size: NA
V gene: TRBV7-8
D gene: NA
J gene: TRBJ1-1
CDR3 DNA: TGTGCCAGCAGCTTAGATGTGCTGGGGTGGTCTGAAGCTTTCTTT
CDR3 protein: CASSLDVLGWSEAFF

clone size: NA
V gene: TRBV7-8
D gene: NA
J gene: TRBJ2-2
CDR3 DNA: TGTGCCAGCAGCCCCGGGTCGGGGTACACCGGGGAGCTGTTTTTT
CDR3 protein: CASSPGSGYTGELFF

clone size: few
V gene: TRBV29-1
D gene: NA
J gene: TRBJ2-4
CDR3 DNA: TGCAGCGTCTCCGAGTCAGCGGGAAACATTCAGTACTTC
CDR3 protein: CSVSESAGNIQYF

clone size: NA
V gene: TRBV7-3
D gene: TRBD2
J gene: TRBJ2-3
CDR3 DNA: TGTGCCAGCAGCTCAGACCGAGCGGGAAACGATACGCAGTATTTT
CDR3 protein: CASSSDRAGNDTQYF

clone size: NA
V gene: TRBV11-2
D gene: NA
J gene: TRBJ1-2
CDR3 DNA: TGTGCCAGCAGCGCGAACCGAGGGGGGCCCGGTGGCTACACCTTC
CDR3 protein: CASSANRGGPGGYTF

clone size: NA
V gene: TRBV4-1
D gene: NA
J gene: TRBJ2-3
CDR3 DNA: TGCGCCAGCAGCCCGAGTTACCCAGATACGCAGTATTTT
CDR3 protein: CASSPSYPDTQYF

clone size: NA
V gene: TRBV5-1
D gene: TRBD2
J gene: TRBJ2-5
CDR3 DNA: TGCGCCAGCAGCTTGGATGGCGGGAGGGCCTTAGAGACCCAGTACTTC
CDR3 protein: CASSLDGGRALETQYF

clone size: NA
V gene: TRBV28
D gene: NA
J gene: TRBJ1-3
CDR3 DNA: TGTGCCAGCAGTGGGCAGAGCTCTGGAAACACCATATATTTT
CDR3 protein: CASSGQSSGNTIYF

clone size: NA
V gene: TRBV30
D gene: TRBD1
J gene: TRBJ2-7
CDR3 DNA: TGTGCCTGGAGTGTAGAATATTCGCGACAGGGTCGTGCCGAGCAGTACTTC
CDR3 protein: CAWSVEYSRQGRAEQYF

clone size: NA
V gene: TRBV18
D gene: NA
J gene: TRBJ2-4
CDR3 DNA: TGTGCCAGCTCACCGGGACAACCCAAAAACATTCAGTACTTC
CDR3 protein: CASSPGQPKNIQYF

clone size: NA
V gene: TRBV4-1
D gene: TRBD2
J gene: TRBJ2-1
CDR3 DNA: TGCGCCAGCAGCCACCCAAGGTCAGCGGGGAGAAACAATGAGCAGTTCTTC
CDR3 protein: CASSHPRSAGRNNEQFF

clone size: NA
V gene: TRBV19
D gene: NA
J gene: TRBJ1-4
CDR3 DNA: TGTGCCACGCCCCGGGACAATGAAAAACTGTTTTTT
CDR3 protein: CATPRDNEKLFF

clone size: NA
V gene: TRBV6-5
D gene: NA
J gene: TRBJ2-1
CDR3 DNA: TGTGCCAGCAGTTACTCGGGAACCTACAATGAGCAGTTCTTC
CDR3 protein: CASSYSGTYNEQFF

clone size: NA
V gene: TRBV28
D gene: NA
J gene: TRBJ1-5
CDR3 DNA: TGTGCCAGCAGCCTAACCACTTACAGGCTTAGCAATCAGCCCCAGCATTTT
CDR3 protein: CASSLTTYRLSNQPQHF

clone size: NA
V gene: TRBV6-1
D gene: NA
J gene: TRBJ1-4
CDR3 DNA: TGTGCCAGCAGGGAAGGGGGAATAGAGGAAAAACTGTTTTTT
CDR3 protein: CASREGGIEEKLFF

clone size: NA
V gene: TRBV11-2
D gene: TRBD2
J gene: TRBJ2-1
CDR3 DNA: TGTGCCAGCAGCTTCGCCGGATTTGGACTAGCGGGAGGGAATGAGCAGTTCTTC
CDR3 protein: CASSFAGFGLAGGNEQFF

clone size: few
V gene: TRBV5-1
D gene: TRBD2
J gene: TRBJ2-1
CDR3 DNA: TGCGCCAGCAGCTTGGGGGTAAGAGGACTAGTGACGAACCCTGACAATGAGCAGTTCTTC
CDR3 protein: CASSLGVRGLVTNPDNEQFF

clone size: NA
V gene: TRBV6-5
D gene: TRBD1
J gene: TRBJ2-7
CDR3 DNA: TGTGCCAGCAGTCCTGACAGGGTCTCCTACGAGCAGTACTTC
CDR3 protein: CASSPDRVSYEQYF

clone size: NA
V gene: TRBV7-6
D gene: NA
J gene: TRBJ2-5
CDR3 DNA: TGTGCCAGCAGGGGAGAGACCCAGTACTTC
CDR3 protein: CASRGETQYF